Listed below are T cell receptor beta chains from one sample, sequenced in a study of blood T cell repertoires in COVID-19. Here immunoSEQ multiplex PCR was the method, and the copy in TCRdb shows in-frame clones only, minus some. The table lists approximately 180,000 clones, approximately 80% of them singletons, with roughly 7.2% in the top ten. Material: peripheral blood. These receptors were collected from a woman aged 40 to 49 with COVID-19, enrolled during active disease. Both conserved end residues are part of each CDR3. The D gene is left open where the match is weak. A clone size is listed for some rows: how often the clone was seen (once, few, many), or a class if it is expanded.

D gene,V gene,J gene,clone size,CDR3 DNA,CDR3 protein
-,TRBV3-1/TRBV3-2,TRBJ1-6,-,TGTGCCAGCAGCCCCGGTGGGAGGGACACTTCACCCCTCCACTTT,CASSPGGRDTSPLHF
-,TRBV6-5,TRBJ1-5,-,TGTGCCAGCAGGACGCGGGGATCCAATCAGCCCCAGCATTTT,CASRTRGSNQPQHF
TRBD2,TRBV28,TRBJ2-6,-,TGTGCCAGCACCTCCGGGACGGGGGGACGGACTGGGGCCAACGTCCTGACTTTC,CASTSGTGGRTGANVLTF
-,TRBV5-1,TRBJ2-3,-,TGCGCCAGCAGCTTGGCCGACTCCGTCCCTCCGGATTTT,CASSLADSVPPDF
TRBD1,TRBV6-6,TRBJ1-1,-,TGTGCCGGTTCACAGGGGGCCAGTACTGAAGCTTTCTTT,CAGSQGASTEAFF
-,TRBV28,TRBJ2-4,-,TGTGCCAGCAGTTTATCAGCCTCAGGGGCCAAAAACATTCAGTACTTC,CASSLSASGAKNIQYF
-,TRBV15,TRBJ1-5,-,TGTGCCACCAGCAGAGATCTGGAGAATCAGCCCCAGCATTTT,CATSRDLENQPQHF
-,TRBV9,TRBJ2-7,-,TGTGCCAGCAGCTCCTACCGGACCGGGGGCGAGCAGTACTTC,CASSSYRTGGEQYF
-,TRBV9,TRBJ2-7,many,TGTGCCAGCAGCGCCCAACAGGGATACGAGCAGTACTTC,CASSAQQGYEQYF
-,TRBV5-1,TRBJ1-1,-,TGCGCCAGCAGCTTTGGGCAGACGGCGGGGAACACTGAAGCTTTCTTT,CASSFGQTAGNTEAFF
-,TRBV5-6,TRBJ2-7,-,TGTGCCAGCAGCTTACACAGGGAATTGGACGAGCAGTACTTC,CASSLHRELDEQYF
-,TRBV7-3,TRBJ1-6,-,TGTGCCAGCAGCCCCCCTACTCGGGACACCCCATTCAAGCCCCTCCACTTT,CASSPPTRDTPFKPLHF
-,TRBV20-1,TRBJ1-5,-,TGCAGTGCTAGTCCGGGGTCCAGCGGGGTTCAGCCCCAGCATTTT,CSASPGSSGVQPQHF
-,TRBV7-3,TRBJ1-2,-,TGTGCCAGCAGCTCCTCGGCAGGGGATGGCTACACCTTC,CASSSSAGDGYTF
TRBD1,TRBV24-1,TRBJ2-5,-,TGTGCCACCAGTGATTTCGGTCACAGGGGAGAGACCCAGTACTTC,CATSDFGHRGETQYF
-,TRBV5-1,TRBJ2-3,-,TGCGCCAGCAGCGGGGGCCCCACAGATACGCAGTATTTT,CASSGGPTDTQYF
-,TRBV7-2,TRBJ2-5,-,TGTGCCAGCAGCTTAGGTTTCCGGGAGACCCAGTACTTC,CASSLGFRETQYF
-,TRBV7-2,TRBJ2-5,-,TGTGCCAGCAGCGCCCCGGGGAGGCAAGAGACCCAGTACTTC,CASSAPGRQETQYF
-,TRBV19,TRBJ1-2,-,TGTGCCAGTAGTGGACAGCCTTATGGCTACACCTTC,CASSGQPYGYTF
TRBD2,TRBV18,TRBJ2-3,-,TGTGCCAGCTCACCTTCCTTAGCGGGAGGGACAGATACGCAGTATTTT,CASSPSLAGGTDTQYF
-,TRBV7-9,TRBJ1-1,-,TGTGCCAGCAGCTTACTCCTCACTGAAGCTTTCTTT,CASSLLLTEAFF
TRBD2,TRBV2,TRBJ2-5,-,TGTGCCAGCAGGTGGCTAGCGGGGCGCCAAGAGACCCAGTACTTC,CASRWLAGRQETQYF
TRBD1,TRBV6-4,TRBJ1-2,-,TGTGCCAGCAGAGCGGGACAGGGTATATATGGCTACACCTTC,CASRAGQGIYGYTF
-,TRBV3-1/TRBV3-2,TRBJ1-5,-,TGTGCCAGCAGCCAAGATAGTGGACAGCCTCGAGGTCAGCCCCAGCATTTT,CASSQDSGQPRGQPQHF
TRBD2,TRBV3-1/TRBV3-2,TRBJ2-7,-,TGTGCCAGCAGCCAAAGGGCGCTAGCGGGTAGGACCTACGAGCAGTACTTC,CASSQRALAGRTYEQYF
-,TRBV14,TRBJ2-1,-,TGTGCCAGCAGCCGACGCGAAGGGGAGGTCCCCTACAATGAGCAGTTCTTC,CASSRREGEVPYNEQFF
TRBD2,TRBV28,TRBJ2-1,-,TGTGCCAGCAGTTTTAGGCTAGCGGGCACCTACAATGAGCAGTTCTTC,CASSFRLAGTYNEQFF
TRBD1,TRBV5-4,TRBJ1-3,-,TGTGCCAGCAGCTTGGGGGACAGGGCTAAGAACACCATATATTTT,CASSLGDRAKNTIYF
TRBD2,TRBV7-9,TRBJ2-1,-,TGTGCCAGCAGCTTACTGGCGGGAGAGATCTACAATGAGCAGTTCTTC,CASSLLAGEIYNEQFF
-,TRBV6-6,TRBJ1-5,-,TGTGCCAGCAGTTACTCCTCGGCAGGGGGCAATCAGCCCCAGCATTTT,CASSYSSAGGNQPQHF
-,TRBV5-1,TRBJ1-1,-,TGCGCCAGCAGCTTGGCGGGGAGGCAGGCTTTCTTT,CASSLAGRQAFF
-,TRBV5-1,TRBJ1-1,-,TGCGCCAGCAGCGGGTCAGGGAACACTGAAGCTTTCTTT,CASSGSGNTEAFF
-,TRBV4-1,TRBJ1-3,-,TGCGCCAGCAGTCTAATAGGGAGCTCTGGAAACACCATATATTTT,CASSLIGSSGNTIYF
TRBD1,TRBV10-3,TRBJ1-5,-,TGTGCCATCAGCCGAGGGGGCGGGACAGGGGACCAGCCCCAGCATTTT,CAISRGGGTGDQPQHF
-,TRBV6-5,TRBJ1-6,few,TGTGCCAGCAGCCAGGGTAACTCACCCCTCCACTTT,CASSQGNSPLHF
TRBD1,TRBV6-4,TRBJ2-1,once,TGTGCCAGCAGCGACTCTGGGACAGGGAATGAGCAGTTCTTC,CASSDSGTGNEQFF
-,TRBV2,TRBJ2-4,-,TGTGCCAGCAGGGTTCAGAGGGACATTCAGTACTTC,CASRVQRDIQYF
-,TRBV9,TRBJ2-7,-,TGTGCCAGCAGCGTACACCGGGACTCAACCTACGAGCAGTACTTC,CASSVHRDSTYEQYF
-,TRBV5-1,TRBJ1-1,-,TGCGCCAGCAGCTCCAGCCGGGGGGTGGAAACTGAAGCTTTCTTT,CASSSSRGVETEAFF
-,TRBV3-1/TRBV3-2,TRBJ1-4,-,TGTGCCAGCAGCCGACCCGTCGGAGGGAAAAGTGAAAAACTGTTTTTT,CASSRPVGGKSEKLFF
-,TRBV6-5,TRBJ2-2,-,TGTGCCAGCAGTTACGGGACATCCGGGGAGCTGTTTTTT,CASSYGTSGELFF
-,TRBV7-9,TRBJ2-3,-,TGTGCCAGCAGCTTACTAGGCACAGATACGCAGTATTTT,CASSLLGTDTQYF
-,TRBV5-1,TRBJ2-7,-,TGCGCCAGCAGCCGTACACAGGGAGGGTCCTACGAGCAGTACTTC,CASSRTQGGSYEQYF
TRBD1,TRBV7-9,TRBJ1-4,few,TGTGCCAGCAGCTTGGGGACAGGGGTTGAAAAACTGTTTTTT,CASSLGTGVEKLFF
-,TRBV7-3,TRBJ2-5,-,TGTGCCAGCAGCCGTTCAGCTGGGAGGGAGACCCAGTACTTC,CASSRSAGRETQYF
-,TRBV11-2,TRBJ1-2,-,TGTGCCAGCAGCTTAGGGCAGAACTATGGCTACACCTTC,CASSLGQNYGYTF
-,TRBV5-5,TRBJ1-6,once,TGTGCCAGCAGAGGACAACATAATTCACCCCTCCACTTT,CASRGQHNSPLHF
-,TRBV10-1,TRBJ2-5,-,TGCGCCAGCAGTGAGGCGGAAGCGACCCAGTACTTC,CASSEAEATQYF
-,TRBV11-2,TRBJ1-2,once,TGTGCCAGCAGCCCCCAGGTACATCCCGCATATGGCTACACCTTC,CASSPQVHPAYGYTF
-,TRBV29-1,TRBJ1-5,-,TGCAGCGTTGGGCAGGGAGGTAATCAGCCCCAGCATTTT,CSVGQGGNQPQHF
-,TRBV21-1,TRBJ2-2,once,TGTGCCAGCAGCAAATTAATGGGGACAGCGAACACCGGGGAGCTGTTTTTT,CASSKLMGTANTGELFF
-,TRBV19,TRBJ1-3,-,TGTGCCGGGTCAAAGAGCGGGACCTCTGGAAACACCATATATTTT,CAGSKSGTSGNTIYF
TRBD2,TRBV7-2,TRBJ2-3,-,TGTGCCAGCAGACTCCGAGCGGGAGTCGCAGATACGCAGTATTTT,CASRLRAGVADTQYF
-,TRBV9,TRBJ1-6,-,TGTGCCAGCAGCGGGGAGGGGAGCCGGGGTTCACCCCTCCACTTT,CASSGEGSRGSPLHF
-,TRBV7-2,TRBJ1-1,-,TGTGCCAGCAGTTCCCGAAACGGGGGATTCACTGAAGCTTTCTTT,CASSSRNGGFTEAFF
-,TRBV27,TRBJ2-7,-,TGTGCCAGCAGTTTTGAACCTAGGAGTTACGAGCAGTACTTC,CASSFEPRSYEQYF
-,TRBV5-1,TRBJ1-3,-,TGCGCCAGCAGTGTGGGGTGGATTAACGACAGAGAGACTGGAAACACCATATATTTT,CASSVGWINDRETGNTIYF
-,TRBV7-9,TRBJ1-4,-,TGTGCCAGCAGCTCCCTAGGTGAAAAACTGTTTTTT,CASSSLGEKLFF
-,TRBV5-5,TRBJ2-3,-,TGTGCCAGCAGTCTCAGGGTGGATACGCAGTATTTT,CASSLRVDTQYF